These 11 T cell receptor beta chains were sequenced from one sample in a study of Tregs in tolerant kidney transplant recipients. Libraries were prepared by immunoSEQ multiplex PCR; TCRdb keeps only in-frame clonotypes and omits some of them. The sample features 48,000 or so clones, with around 0.8% in its top ten. The sample in question was CD4+ T cells from blood, obtained before the transplant. Source of these receptors: a human donor who received a combined kidney and bone marrow transplant.

About this clone itself: The read terminates 3 residues ahead of where the CDR3 ends, so the germline J gene completes it. The chain links TRBV6-1 to TRBJ2-7; 7 bases match TRBD2. The CDR3 sequence is 15 residues long. The V and J ends lost 1 base and 2 bases, in that order; junction bases with no gene match: 5. The germline CDR1 and CDR2 sequences are MNHNS and SASEGT. The sequenced CDR3 bases are TGTGCCAGCAGTGAAGGGCCTAGCGGAGCCTACGAG. Residues: CASSEGPSGAYE. The full CDR3 sequence reads CASSEGPSGAYEQYF.

A word on this clone: The sequenced fragment ends 3 residues before the CDR3 boundary, so the rest is inferred from the germline J gene. The rearrangement links TRBV7-2 to TRBJ2-3; tentatively, D is TRBD2 (6 bases). Germline-derived CDR1 and CDR2 are SGHTA and FQGNSA. V gave up 1 base and J gave up 5 bases, with 10 bases separating them. This CDR3 has 14 amino acids. CDR3: CASSLVAAGDTQYF. The CDR3 DNA, read in part, is TGTGCCAGCAGCTTAGTAGCGGCGGGAGATACG.

Comments on this clone: The CDR3 is cut off 3 residues early in the read; its end comes from the germline J gene. The chain links TRBV5-1 to TRBJ1-4; possible D gene TRBD1, 6 bases. Trimming cost V 1 base and J 2 bases, with 18 bases left between them. CDR1 SGHRS and CDR2 YFSETQ come from the germline V gene. This CDR3 comprises 18 residues. The CDR3: CASSLSGTPKATNEKLFF. The part of the CDR3 DNA that was read is TGCGCCAGCAGCTTGTCCGGGACACCGAAGGCCACTAATGAAAAA. The full variable domain, completed using reference TRBV5-1 and TRBJ1-4, is KAGVTQTPRYLIKTRGQQVTLSCSPISGHRSVSWYQQTPGQGLQFLFEYFSETQRNKGNFPGRFSGRQFSNSRSEMNVSTLELGDSALYLCASSLSGTPKATNEKLFFGSGTQLSVL.

Notes on this clone: The read ends 3 residues shy of where the CDR3 ends; the end is completed using the germline J gene. The genes are TRBV30 and TRBJ1-6; possible D gene TRBD1, 5 bases. The CDR3 runs 15 residues. Germline V gene lookup returns CDR1 GTSNPN and CDR2 SVGIG (reference sequence). The germline V and J ends were trimmed by 0 bases and 10 bases, with 16 bases remaining between them. The CDR3 region is CAWSVSTGRRSPLHF. CDR3 DNA, as far as it was read: TGTGCCTGGAGTGTATCTACAGGCCGACGATCACCC.

About this clone itself: The read gets to within 3 residues of the CDR3 end, and the germline J gene fills in the rest. This chain links TRBV7-8 with TRBJ2-2; the match to TRBD1 covers 9 bases. The ends lost 5 bases at V and 7 bases at J; junction bases unmatched: 5. The CDR3 is 14 amino acids. Looked up from germline, CDR1 is SGHVS and CDR2 is FQNEAQ. The CDR3 sequence: CASSLQGAIGELFF. The covered CDR3 bases are TGTGCCAGCAGCCTACAGGGGGCGATCGGGGAG.

With respect to this clone: From the germline J gene comes the end of the CDR3, since the read stops 3 residues before it. V and J are TRBV5-1 and TRBJ2-7, with 7 bases fitting TRBD2. Germline V gene sequence: CDR1 SGHRS, CDR2 YFSETQ. V gave up 4 bases and J gave up 5 bases; unmatched junction bases: 15. The CDR3 length is 16 residues. CDR3: CASSGGLRNIGDEQYF. The sequenced CDR3 bases are TGCGCCAGCAGCGGGGGACTACGAAACATCGGCGACGAG. The whole variable domain, remainder taken from reference TRBV5-1 and TRBJ2-7, is KAGVTQTPRYLIKTRGQQVTLSCSPISGHRSVSWYQQTPGQGLQFLFEYFSETQRNKGNFPGRFSGRQFSNSRSEMNVSTLELGDSALYLCASSGGLRNIGDEQYFGPGTRLTVT.

Regarding this clone: Read coverage stops 3 residues before the CDR3 terminus; the germline J gene supplies the remainder. The chain couples TRBV20-1 to TRBJ1-5; 7 nucleotides match TRBD1. The junction had 2 bases not matched to a gene; V was cut back by 5 bases and J by 4 bases. CDR1 DFQATT and CDR2 SNEGSKA come from the germline V gene (reference sequence). This CDR3 has 12 residues. The part of the CDR3 DNA that was read is TGCAGTGCTGAGGACAGGAATCAGCCC. It translates to CSAEDRNQP. The full CDR3 is CSAEDRNQPQHF.

Comments on this clone: The CDR3 end lies 3 residues beyond the end of the read and is filled in from the germline J gene. The chain recombines TRBV19 with TRBJ2-3; TRBD2 aligns across 10 bases. The CDR3 has 14 residues. The germline V gene encodes CDR1 LNHDA and CDR2 SQIVND (reference sequence). Trimming took 8 bases from V and 4 from J; bases not matched to a gene: 6. The CDR3 protein is CASGTSEVPDTQYF. Partial CDR3 DNA: TGTGCCAGTGGGACTAGCGAGGTCCCAGATACG.

The CDR3 protein is CASSIQGTGGTEAFF. The CDR3 DNA, read in part, is TGTGCCAGTAGTATCCAGGGGACAGGGGGCACTGAA. This chain links TRBV19 with TRBJ1-1; 11 nucleotides agree with TRBD1. The read comes to an end 3 residues before the CDR3 does, leaving the germline J gene to fill in the end. The germline gives CDR1 LNHDA, CDR2 SQIVND (reference sequence). The CDR3 spans 15 residues. After removal of 3 bases from V and 4 bases from J, the junction contained 4 bases not matched to a gene.

Of note for this clone: The read terminates 3 residues before the CDR3 end, so the remaining end is supplied by the germline J gene. The chain joins TRBV19 to TRBJ1-4; D is undetermined. Trimming took off 8 bases at V and 8 bases at J, with 21 bases between the two ends. Germline V gives CDR1 LNHDA, CDR2 SQIVND (reference sequence). This CDR3 comprises 15 residues. CDR3 bases read: TGTGCCAGTCAAAAGAGACACGCCGGTGTGGAAAAA. Protein: CASQKRHAGVEK. The CDR3 reads in full as CASQKRHAGVEKLFF. Supplemented by reference TRBV19 and TRBJ1-4, the full variable domain reads DGGITQSPKYLFRKEGQNVTLSCEQNLNHDAMYWYRQDPGQGLRLIYYSQIVNDFQKGDIAEGYSVSREKKESFPLTVTSAQKNPTAFYLCASQKRHAGVEKLFFGSGTQLSVL.

Notes on this clone: The CDR3 end falls 3 residues outside the read, so it is completed with the germline J gene. The chain carries TRBV20-1 and TRBJ2-7; D gene ambiguous. The CDR3 totals 14 residues. Trimming cost V 1 base and J 0 bases, with 10 bases left between them. CDR1 is DFQATT and CDR2 is SNEGSKA in the germline V gene (reference sequence). The CDR3 bases that were read are TGCAGTGCTAGAGGCGGCCTAAGCTCCTACGAG. Its translation is CSARGGLSSYE. The whole CDR3 sequence is CSARGGLSSYEQYF.